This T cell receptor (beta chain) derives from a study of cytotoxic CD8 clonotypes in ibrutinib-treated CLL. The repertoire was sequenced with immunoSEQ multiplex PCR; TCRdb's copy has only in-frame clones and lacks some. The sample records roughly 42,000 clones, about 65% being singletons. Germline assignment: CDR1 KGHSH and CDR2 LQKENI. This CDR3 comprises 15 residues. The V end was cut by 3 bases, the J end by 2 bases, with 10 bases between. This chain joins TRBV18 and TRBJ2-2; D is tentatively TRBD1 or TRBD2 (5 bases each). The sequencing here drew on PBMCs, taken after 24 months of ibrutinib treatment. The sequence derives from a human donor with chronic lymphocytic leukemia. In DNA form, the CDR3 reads TGTGCCAGCTCACCCGGGACCCTTAACACCGGGGAGCTGTTTTTT. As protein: CASSPGTLNTGELFF.